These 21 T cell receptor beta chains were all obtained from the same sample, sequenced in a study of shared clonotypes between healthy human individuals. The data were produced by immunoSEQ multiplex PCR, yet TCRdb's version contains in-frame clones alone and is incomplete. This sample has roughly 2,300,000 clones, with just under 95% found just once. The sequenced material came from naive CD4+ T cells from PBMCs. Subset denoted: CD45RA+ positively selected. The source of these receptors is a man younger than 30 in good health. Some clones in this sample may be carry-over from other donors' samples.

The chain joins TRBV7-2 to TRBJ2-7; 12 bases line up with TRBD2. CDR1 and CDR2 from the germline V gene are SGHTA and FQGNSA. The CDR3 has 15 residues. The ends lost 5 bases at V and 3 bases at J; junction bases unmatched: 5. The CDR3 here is CASSLLAGGIYEQYF. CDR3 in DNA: TGTGCCAGCAGCCTACTAGCGGGAGGCATCTACGAGCAGTACTTC. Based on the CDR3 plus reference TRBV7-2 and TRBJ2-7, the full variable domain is GAGVSQSPSNKVTEKGKDVELRCDPISGHTALYWYRQSLGQGLEFLIYFQGNSAPDKSGLPSDRFSAERTGGSVSTLTIQRTQQEDSAVYLCASSLLAGGIYEQYFGPGTRLTVT.

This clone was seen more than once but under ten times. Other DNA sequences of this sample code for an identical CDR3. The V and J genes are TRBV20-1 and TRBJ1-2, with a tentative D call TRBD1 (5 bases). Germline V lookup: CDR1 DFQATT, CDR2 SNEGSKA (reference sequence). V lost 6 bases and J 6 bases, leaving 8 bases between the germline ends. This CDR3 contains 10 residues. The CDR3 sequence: CSAGGDGYTF. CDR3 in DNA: TGCAGTGCAGGAGGGGATGGCTACACCTTC.

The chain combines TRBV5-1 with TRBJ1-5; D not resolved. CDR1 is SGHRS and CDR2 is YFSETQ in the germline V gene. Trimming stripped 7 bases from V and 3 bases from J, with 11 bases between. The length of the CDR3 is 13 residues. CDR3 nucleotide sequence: TGCGCCAGCGGGGTCCAACCCAATCAGCCCCAGCATTTT. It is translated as CASGVQPNQPQHF.

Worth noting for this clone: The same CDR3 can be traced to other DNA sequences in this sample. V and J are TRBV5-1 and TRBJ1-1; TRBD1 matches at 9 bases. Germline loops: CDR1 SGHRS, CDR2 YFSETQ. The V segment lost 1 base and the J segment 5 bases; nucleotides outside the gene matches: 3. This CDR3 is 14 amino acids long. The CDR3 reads CASSLSTGGTEAFF. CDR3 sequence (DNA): TGCGCCAGCAGCTTGTCGACAGGGGGGACTGAAGCTTTCTTT.

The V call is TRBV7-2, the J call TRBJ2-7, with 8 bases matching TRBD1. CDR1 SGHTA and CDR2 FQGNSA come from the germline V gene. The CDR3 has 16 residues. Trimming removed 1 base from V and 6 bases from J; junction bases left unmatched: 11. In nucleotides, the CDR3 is TGTGCCAGCAGCTTAGTATTTACAGGGGGGCGAGGCGAGCAGTACTTC. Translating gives CASSLVFTGGRGEQYF.

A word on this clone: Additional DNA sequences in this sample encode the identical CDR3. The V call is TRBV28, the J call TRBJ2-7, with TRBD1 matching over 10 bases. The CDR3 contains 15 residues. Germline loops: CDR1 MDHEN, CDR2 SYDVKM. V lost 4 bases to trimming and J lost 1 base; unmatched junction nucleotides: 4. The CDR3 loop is CASSSPGQGSYEQYF. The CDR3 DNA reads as TGTGCCAGCAGTTCCCCGGGACAGGGGTCCTACGAGCAGTACTTC.

The CDR3, as DNA: TGTGCCAGCAGATACGGGACTATGGGGGTATACGAGCAGTACTTC. This codes for CASRYGTMGVYEQYF. V usage is TRBV27 and J usage is TRBJ2-7, with TRBD2 identical over 7 bases. This CDR3 is built from 15 residues. Germline V gene sequence: CDR1 MNHEY, CDR2 SMNVEV (reference sequence). With 6 bases clipped from V and 4 bases from J, the junction kept 12 bases outside the gene matches.

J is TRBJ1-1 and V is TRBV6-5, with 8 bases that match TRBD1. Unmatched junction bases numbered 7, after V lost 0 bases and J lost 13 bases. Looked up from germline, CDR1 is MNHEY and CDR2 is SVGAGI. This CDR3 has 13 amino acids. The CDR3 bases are TGTGCCAGCAGTTACTCTCCAGGGGGCACGGTTTTCTTT. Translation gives CASSYSPGGTVFF.

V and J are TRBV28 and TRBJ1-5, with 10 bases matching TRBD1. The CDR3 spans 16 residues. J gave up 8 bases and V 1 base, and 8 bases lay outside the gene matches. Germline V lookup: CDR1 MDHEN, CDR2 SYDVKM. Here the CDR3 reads CASSLLTGTGEKPQHF. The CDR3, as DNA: TGTGCCAGCAGTTTATTAACCGGGACAGGGGAAAAGCCCCAGCATTTT.

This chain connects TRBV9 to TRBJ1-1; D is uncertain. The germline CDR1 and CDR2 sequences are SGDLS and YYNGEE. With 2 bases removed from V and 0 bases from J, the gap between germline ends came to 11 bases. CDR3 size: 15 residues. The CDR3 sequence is CASSVLQSMNTEAFF. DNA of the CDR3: TGTGCCAGCAGCGTCCTACAGAGTATGAACACTGAAGCTTTCTTT.

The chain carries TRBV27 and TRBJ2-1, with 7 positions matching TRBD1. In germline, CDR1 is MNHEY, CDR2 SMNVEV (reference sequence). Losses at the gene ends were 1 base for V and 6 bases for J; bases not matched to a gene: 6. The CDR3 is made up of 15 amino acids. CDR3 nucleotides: TGTGCCAGCAGTTTATTACAGGGGTTGGGCAATGAGCAGTTCTTC. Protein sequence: CASSLLQGLGNEQFF.

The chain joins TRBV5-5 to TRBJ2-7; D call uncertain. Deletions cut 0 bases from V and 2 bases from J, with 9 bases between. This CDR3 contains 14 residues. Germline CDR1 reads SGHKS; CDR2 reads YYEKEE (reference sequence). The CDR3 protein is CASSLVRSAYEQYF. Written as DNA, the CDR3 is TGTGCCAGCAGCTTGGTTCGATCGGCCTACGAGCAGTACTTC.

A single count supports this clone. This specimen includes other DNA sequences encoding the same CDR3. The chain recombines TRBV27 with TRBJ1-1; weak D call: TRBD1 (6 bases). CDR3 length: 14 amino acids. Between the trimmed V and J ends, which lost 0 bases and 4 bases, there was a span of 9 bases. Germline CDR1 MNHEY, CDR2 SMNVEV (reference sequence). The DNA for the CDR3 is TGTGCCAGCAGTTTATCTCGGGGGCTCACTGAAGCTTTCTTT. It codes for CASSLSRGLTEAFF.

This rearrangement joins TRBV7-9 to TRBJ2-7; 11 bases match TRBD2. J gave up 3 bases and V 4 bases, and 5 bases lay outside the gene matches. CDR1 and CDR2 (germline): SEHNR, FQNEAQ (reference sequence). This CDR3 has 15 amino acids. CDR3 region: CASSWLAGGIYEQYF. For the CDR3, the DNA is TGTGCCAGCAGCTGGCTAGCGGGAGGCATCTACGAGCAGTACTTC.

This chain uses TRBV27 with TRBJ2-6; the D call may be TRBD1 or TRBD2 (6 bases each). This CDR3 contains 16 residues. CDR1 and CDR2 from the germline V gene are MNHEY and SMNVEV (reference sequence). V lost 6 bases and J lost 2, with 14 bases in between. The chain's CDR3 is CASSSWGAPGANVLTF. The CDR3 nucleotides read TGTGCCAGCAGCTCCTGGGGGGCGCCTGGGGCCAACGTCCTGACTTTC.

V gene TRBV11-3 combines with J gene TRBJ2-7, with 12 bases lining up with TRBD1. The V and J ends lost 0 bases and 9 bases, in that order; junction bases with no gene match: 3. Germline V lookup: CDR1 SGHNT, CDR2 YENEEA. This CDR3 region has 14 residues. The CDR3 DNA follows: TGTGCCAGCAGCTTAGATGGGACAGGGGGCCCGCAGTACTTC. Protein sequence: CASSLDGTGGPQYF.

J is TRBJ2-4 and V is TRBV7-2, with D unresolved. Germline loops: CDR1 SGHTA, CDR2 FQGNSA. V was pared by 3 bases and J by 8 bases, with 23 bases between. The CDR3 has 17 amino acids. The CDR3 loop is CASSLFGLGLSADIQYF. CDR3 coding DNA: TGTGCCAGCAGCTTGTTCGGATTGGGATTAAGTGCGGACATTCAGTACTTC.

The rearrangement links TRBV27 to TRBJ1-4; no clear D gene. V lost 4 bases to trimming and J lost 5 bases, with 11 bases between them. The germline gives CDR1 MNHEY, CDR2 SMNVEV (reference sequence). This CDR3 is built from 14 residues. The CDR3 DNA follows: TGTGCCAGCAGTTCTAAGGGTTCAAATGAAAAACTGTTTTTT. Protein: CASSSKGSNEKLFF.

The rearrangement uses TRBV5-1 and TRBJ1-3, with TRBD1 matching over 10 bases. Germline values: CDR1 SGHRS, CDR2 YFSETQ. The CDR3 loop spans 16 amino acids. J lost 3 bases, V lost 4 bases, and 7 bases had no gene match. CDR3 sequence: CASSQTGGMGGNTIYF. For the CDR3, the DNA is TGCGCCAGCAGCCAGACAGGGGGCATGGGTGGAAACACCATATATTTT.

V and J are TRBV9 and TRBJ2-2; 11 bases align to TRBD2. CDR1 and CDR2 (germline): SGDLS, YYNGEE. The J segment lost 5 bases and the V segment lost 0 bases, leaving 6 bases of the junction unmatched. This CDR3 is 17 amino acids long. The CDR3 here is CASSVAPLAGGTGELFF. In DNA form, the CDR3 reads TGTGCCAGCAGCGTAGCCCCTTTAGCGGGGGGGACCGGGGAGCTGTTTTTT.

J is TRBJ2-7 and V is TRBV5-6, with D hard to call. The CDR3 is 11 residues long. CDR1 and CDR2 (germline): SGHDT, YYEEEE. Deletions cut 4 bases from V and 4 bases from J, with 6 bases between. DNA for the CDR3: TGTGCCAGCAGCACTATATACGAGCAGTACTTC. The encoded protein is CASSTIYEQYF.